The entry that follows covers one TCR beta chain sequence. This clone has a handful of counts. What this receptor recognizes is not known. No clone much larger than this one lies a single base away; base qualities are absent. The QIAamp DNA FFPE kit was used to extract genomic DNA from formalin-fixed paraffin-embedded autopsy tissue. The CDR3 runs 15 amino acids, cysteine and phenylalanine included. Only CDR3 DNA is held: 45 bases, read in frame from base 1. Trimming removed 2 bases from V and 4 bases from J; the gene matches leave 7 bases unexplained. Looking up the germline V gene (reference sequence) yields CDR1 MNHEY and CDR2 SMNVEV. This specimen comes from a study of T cell repertoires in MIS-A myocarditis (dated 2022 in TCRdb). TCRbeta CDR3 regions were amplified by the immunoSEQ bias-controlled multiplex PCR and were subjected to high-throughput sequencing. The source study handled its data this way. The immunoSEQ vendor pipeline collapsed and filtered CDR3 sequences to measure the abundance and frequency of each unique TCRbeta CDR3. Dominant CDR3 amino acid sequences were clustered with SARS-CoV-2-specific ImmuneCODE TCRbeta sequences by CD-HIT using a 90% global sequence identity threshold. Clones with frequencies of 0.1 to 1 were classed as hyperexpanded, and 0.01 to 0.1 as large. CDR3 amino acid sequences and V and J gene assignments of dominant clones were confirmed with MiXCR. The R stringdist package was used to compute Levenshtein distances between the patient clonotypes and the ImmuneCODE hits. The table was pulled from immuneACCESS by TCRdb, which kept in-frame rearrangements only. Such tables lose some clones; where checked, under half of the loss comes from unresolved V genes, and the rest has no known cause. V and J calls and clone size are as listed in that table; D and trimming were resolved from the DNA. This sample lists about 11,000 clones; 65% to 90% were detected once. The top ten clones comprise roughly 30% of the sample.

The sample comprised right ventricle heart tissue obtained at autopsy. The cell subset or site label on this specimen signifies: cardiac tissue sample (left or right ventricle, interventricular septum, or pericardium). The receptor was isolated from a man younger than 35 with fulminant myocarditis from multisystem inflammatory syndrome in adults (MIS-A) after COVID-19. The rearrangement combines TRBV27 with TRBJ1-2, with 7 bases matching TRBD1. The CDR3 corresponds to CASSLIPTGLYGYTF. In nucleotides, the sequence is TGTGCCAGCAGTTTAATCCCGACAGGGCTCTATGGCTACACCTTC.